Presented here are 14 T cell receptor beta chains from one specimen sequenced in a study of T cells in Graves' hyperthyroidism and ophthalmopathy. Amplified regions were TCR beta CDR3 sequences from RNA transcripts. The HTBI set primed first-round TCR CDR3 RT-PCR. Using its own MiXCR run on the multiplex PCR reads, TCRdb lists one record per CDR3 protein. The sample comprises 250,000 to 400,000 distinct CDR3 sequences, approximately 14% of which are singletons, and 34% rests with the top ten. Sequencing was done on a sample of blood. These receptors all come from a woman aged 40-49 years with Graves' ophthalmopathy.

As for this clonotype: A much larger clone differs from this one at a single base, so this may be a read error. The V gene is TRBV20-1, the J gene TRBJ2-1; D is unclear. The closer fit of TRBJ2-7 to the DNA end suggests the J call may be wrong. The CDR3 length is 13 residues. In germline, CDR1 is DFQATT, CDR2 SNEGSKA (reference sequence). CDR3 region: CSAMLGSWNEQYF. CDR3 DNA: TGCAGTGCTATGCTAGGTTCTTGGAATGAGCAGTACTTC.

The rearrangement links TRBV2 to TRBJ1-5, with 9 bases fitting TRBD1. Germline CDR1 is SNHLY and CDR2 is FYNNEI. This CDR3 comprises 15 residues. The V and J ends lost 4 bases and 4 bases, in that order; junction bases with no gene match: 5. CDR3 residues: CASSGRDRVNQPQHF. The CDR3 region has the DNA TGTGCCAGCAGTGGAAGGGACAGGGTTAATCAGCCCCAGCATTTT.

This clonotype has ten or more counts. This chain joins TRBV27 and TRBJ2-7; TRBD2 aligns across 14 bases. Germline V gene sequence: CDR1 MNHEY, CDR2 SMNVEV (reference sequence). The CDR3 has 12 residues. Trimming at V came to 10 bases and at J to 9 bases, leaving 5 bases not matched to a gene. CDR3 coding DNA: TGTGCCATCAAAGGGACTAGCGGGAGGCAGTACTTC. It is translated as CAIKGTSGRQYF.

This clonotype was detected many times. The gene calls are TRBV2 and TRBJ1-2; the D gene is possibly TRBD1 (5 bases). Germline assignment: CDR1 SNHLY and CDR2 FYNNEI. V dropped 10 bases and J dropped 1 base, with 13 bases sitting between them. The CDR3 is 13 amino acids. The CDR3, as DNA: TGTGCCAAAGACAGTGAGTTTAACTATGGCTACACCTTC. This codes for CAKDSEFNYGYTF.

This clonotype has only a few counts. The gene calls are TRBV18 and TRBJ1-4, with D perhaps TRBD1 (5 bases). CDR1 and CDR2 (germline): KGHSH, LQKENI. The CDR3 is 15 residues long. Trimming pared 1 base from V and 4 bases from J, leaving 10 bases between. The CDR3 protein is CASSPREDSNEKLFF. The CDR3 nucleotides are TGTGCCAGCTCACCACGAGAAGACAGTAATGAAAAACTGTTTTTT.

Regarding this clonotype: A read error may explain this, as a much larger clone is one base away. Lacking the conserved final phenylalanine or tryptophan, this CDR3 likely reflects a read error. This chain uses TRBV3-1 with TRBJ1-2; D uncertain. This CDR3 comprises 13 residues. V lost 1 base to trimming and J lost 0 bases, with 3 bases between them. The V gene's germline CDR1 is LGHDT and CDR2 YNNKEL (reference sequence). CDR3: CASSQVANYGYTS. Written as DNA, the CDR3 is TGTGCCAGCAGCCAAGTTGCTAACTATGGCTACACCTCC.

The table lists this clonotype with many counts. The chain recombines TRBV24-1 with TRBJ1-1, with D possibly being TRBD1 (5 bases). The germline V gene has CDR1 KGHDR and CDR2 SFDVKD. The CDR3 runs 14 residues. V dropped 7 bases and J dropped 3 bases, with 14 bases sitting between them. The CDR3 loop reads CATRPGGFDTEAFF. The CDR3 DNA follows: TGTGCCACCAGGCCGGGGGGTTTTGACACTGAAGCTTTCTTT.

This clonotype was counted at least ten times. A junction end diverges from the germline sequence, so it may reflect a read error. The V gene is TRBV7-8, the J gene TRBJ2-1; no reliable D call. The CDR3 is made up of 11 amino acids. Germline V gene data show CDR1 as SGHVS and CDR2 as FQNEAQ. The CDR3 reads CASSFTAEQCF. CDR3 in DNA: TGTGCCAGCAGCTTTACAGCTGAACAGTGCTTC. The whole variable domain, filled in from reference TRBV7-8 and TRBJ2-1, reads GAGVSQSPRYKVAKRGQDVALRCDPISGHVSLFWYQQALGQGPEFLTYFQNEAQLDKSGLPSDRFFAERPEGSVSTLKIQRTQQEDSAVYLCASSFTAEQCFGPGTRLTVL.

This clonotype has at least ten counts. V and J are TRBV6-1 and TRBJ2-1; 12 bases align to TRBD2. V trimming: 5 bases; J trimming: 7 bases; junction bases outside the gene matches: 15. The V gene's germline CDR1 is MNHNS and CDR2 SASEGT. The CDR3 runs to 18 residues. The CDR3 protein is CASSLHTPLAGGGNEQFF. DNA for the CDR3: TGTGCCAGCAGTCTCCACACTCCGCTAGCGGGGGGGGGGAATGAGCAGTTCTTC.

This clonotype was counted at least ten times. The chain employs TRBV7-2 and TRBJ2-3, with D possibly being TRBD2 (7 bases). The V gene lost 5 bases and the J gene lost 4 bases, with 16 bases spanning the gap. Germline V lookup: CDR1 SGHTA, CDR2 FQGNSA. The CDR3 spans 15 residues. The CDR3 is CASSPRGGGPDTQYF. CDR3 sequence (DNA): TGTGCCAGCAGCCCAAGAGGGGGGGGCCCAGATACGCAGTATTTT.

Ten or more counts support this clonotype. V usage is TRBV29-1 and J usage is TRBJ2-7; 9 bases are shared with TRBD1. CDR3 length equals 13 residues. The ends lost 4 bases at V and 1 base at J; junction bases unmatched: 2. The germline CDR1 and CDR2 sequences are SQVTM and ANQGSEA. The CDR3 sequence: CSVVGQGSYEQYF. The CDR3 DNA reads TGCAGCGTTGTAGGACAGGGGTCCTACGAGCAGTACTTC.

This clonotype has ten or more counts. V gene TRBV6-5 combines with J gene TRBJ1-1; TRBD1 might be the D (6 bases). Germline V gives CDR1 MNHEY, CDR2 SVGAGI. The CDR3 covers 15 residues. Trimming cost V 0 bases and J 5 bases, with 13 bases left between them. CDR3 in DNA: TGTGCCAGCAGTTACTCTGGGGGGGCCGGAACTGAAGCTTTCTTT. Amino acids: CASSYSGGAGTEAFF.

The chain has TRBV4-1 and TRBJ1-1, with D uncertain. From germline, CDR1 is MGHRA and CDR2 YSYEKL. This CDR3 has 15 amino acids. Trimming removed 1 base from V and 4 bases from J, with 13 bases in between. CDR3 amino acids: CASSQGSQRATEAFF. In nucleotides, the CDR3 is TGCGCCAGCAGCCAAGGGTCACAGAGGGCCACTGAAGCTTTCTTT.

In its sample, this clonotype was seen many times. The V call is TRBV24-1, the J call TRBJ2-1; 14 bases align to TRBD2. There are 15 residues in the CDR3. Per the germline V gene, CDR1 is KGHDR and CDR2 is SFDVKD. Trimming took 10 bases from V and 6 from J; bases not matched to a gene: 7. The CDR3 spells CATSIGTSGSNEQFF. DNA of the CDR3: TGTGCCACTTCCATTGGGACTAGCGGGAGCAATGAGCAGTTCTTC.